Sequencing of this T cell receptor beta chain was carried out in a study of blood T cell repertoires in COVID-19. Study-wide context: The United States, Italy and Spain provided the acute and convalescent COVID-19 samples.

Researchers sorted participants into cohorts using their self-reported clinical history. The trim removed 4 bases at V and 3 bases at J, leaving 18 bases unmatched. This CDR3 has 18 residues. Germline values: CDR1 LNHDA, CDR2 SQIVND (reference sequence). Method: immunoSEQ multiplex PCR; TCRdb's copy keeps in-frame clones and lacks some. Altogether around 220,000 clones are present, about nine tenths being singletons, with the ten largest covering about 6.3%. The receptor was derived from a woman between 25 and 40 years old with acute COVID-19. This chain joins TRBV19 and TRBJ2-7; 7 bases map to TRBD2. The material sequenced was PBMCs or T cells enriched from blood (not recorded which). The CDR3 is CASSTTPGLPRGVYEQYF. In DNA form, the CDR3 reads TGTGCCAGTAGTACTACGCCGGGACTACCGAGAGGAGTCTACGAGCAGTACTTC.